A single TCR beta chain is shown here with its context. The antigen remains undetermined. The source of the sample is a study of blood T cells in healthy people across ages. This CDR3 is built from 15 residues. Unmatched junction bases numbered 9, after V lost 5 bases and J lost 7 bases. Points from the study as a whole: More naive CD4+ cells and higher diversity were found in long-lived than in aged donors.

Sample-barcoded 5' priming and a J-beta primer mix drove a second PCR of about 6 to 12 cycles. Every cDNA molecule carried a tag from a template-switch adaptor bearing 12 random nucleotides. TCRdb independently ran MiXCR on the 5' RACE reads; one entry per CDR3 protein. Of around 320,000 distinct CDR3 sequences in the sample, roughly 29% were seen once. It was approximately 10 milliliters of peripheral blood that were drawn from each donor. Sequencing input: blood. The source is a woman in her 70s in good health. V usage is TRBV12-3 or TRBV12-4 and J usage is TRBJ1-5; TRBD1 aligns across 9 bases. CDR3 nucleotide sequence: TGTGCCAGCAGTGGTCGGACAGGGGTCGGGCAGCCCCAGCATTTT. Translated: CASSGRTGVGQPQHF.